This TCR beta chain was sequenced for a study of blood T cell repertoires in COVID-19. In the study overall: Italy, Spain and the United States were the sources of the convalescent and acute COVID-19 samples. The cDNA or gDNA used as material had been derived from T cells, B-cell-depleted T cells, or PBMCs.

CDR1 is KGHSH and CDR2 is LQKENI in the germline V gene. Trimming shortened V by 0 bases and J by 3 bases, and 12 bases separated the two germline ends. This CDR3 spans 16 amino acids. Seattle's cohort entered during active infection and was followed longitudinally. This clone occurred once. As originally analysed: Amplification of reference gene primers was used by the study to estimate nucleated cell counts. Sequenced by immunoSEQ multiplex PCR; TCRdb stores in-frame clones only, minus some. The V and J calls and the clone size are those of that table, but D and trimming were determined from the DNA. Here the sample spans tens of thousands of clones, around 85% being singletons.

Sequenced input: peripheral blood. The V gene is TRBV18, the J gene TRBJ1-3; D call uncertain. The receptor's source is a man aged 45-60 years with COVID-19, enrolled during active disease. The CDR3 coding sequence is TGTGCCAGCTCACCACCTTCGAGTCCTCTTGGAAACACCATATATTTT. Protein product: CASSPPSSPLGNTIYF.